One sample yielded the 6 T cell receptor beta chains listed below, sequenced in a study of cytomegalovirus exposure and HLA in healthy donors. Use of 60 Vbeta and 13 Jbeta primers characterized the PCR. Clones were read by immunoSEQ multiplex PCR, and TCRdb kept only the in-frame ones, dropping some. The repertoire holds about 170,000 clones, around four fifths seen once, with around 3.2% in the top ten. Sequencing was carried out using PBMCs. These receptors all come from a female donor in good health and CMV-seronegative.

The chain carries TRBV5-6 and TRBJ2-1; the match to TRBD2 covers 7 bases. Unmatched junction bases numbered 5, after V lost 2 bases and J lost 3 bases. CDR1 is SGHDT and CDR2 is YYEEEE in the germline V gene. CDR3 size: 15 residues. The CDR3 protein is CASSFGGGFYNEQFF. CDR3 bases: TGTGCCAGCAGCTTTGGCGGGGGTTTCTACAATGAGCAGTTCTTC.

The rearrangement joins TRBV4-1 to TRBJ2-7; TRBD1 matches 11 bases. The CDR3 is made up of 15 amino acids. Looked up from germline, CDR1 is MGHRA and CDR2 is YSYEKL. With 1 base clipped from V and 5 bases from J, the junction kept 4 bases outside the gene matches. In DNA form, the CDR3 reads TGCGCCAGCAGCCAAGGGGACAGGGGGAGAAACGAGCAGTACTTC. Translation gives CASSQGDRGRNEQYF.

This clone was recorded a few times. V usage is TRBV5-8 and J usage is TRBJ2-3; 11 positions match TRBD2. The CDR3 consists of 16 residues. Germline-derived CDR1 and CDR2 are SGHTS and YDEGEE. V lost 0 bases, J lost 6 bases, and 6 bases stayed unmatched. This CDR3 reads CASSLGLAGGSDTQYF. CDR3 bases: TGTGCCAGCAGCTTGGGGCTAGCGGGGGGTTCTGATACGCAGTATTTT.

The chain uses TRBV7-6 and TRBJ2-5; D remains unclear. This CDR3 region has 12 residues. Germline lookup yields CDR1 SGHVS and CDR2 FNYEAQ. The germline V and J ends were trimmed by 2 bases and 2 bases, with 3 bases remaining between them. This CDR3 reads CASSLTQETQYF. In DNA, the CDR3 is TGTGCCAGCAGCTTAACACAAGAGACCCAGTACTTC.

This chain uses TRBV5-1 with TRBJ2-7; 7 positions match TRBD1. The CDR3 length is 15 residues. Germline V lookup: CDR1 SGHRS, CDR2 YFSETQ. The trim removed 1 base at V and 0 bases at J, leaving 4 bases unmatched. This CDR3 is CASSLTGTDSYEQYF. The CDR3, as DNA: TGCGCCAGCAGCTTGACCGGGACAGACTCCTACGAGCAGTACTTC.

This clone was counted between two and nine times. The chain links TRBV7-3 to TRBJ1-1; no definite D call. Germline lookup yields CDR1 SGHTA and CDR2 FQGTGA. With 5 bases removed from V and 0 bases from J, the gap between germline ends came to 10 bases. This CDR3 has 14 residues. The CDR3 bases are TGTGCCAGCAGCCCCCGACTCTTGAACACTGAAGCTTTCTTT. Its protein is CASSPRLLNTEAFF.